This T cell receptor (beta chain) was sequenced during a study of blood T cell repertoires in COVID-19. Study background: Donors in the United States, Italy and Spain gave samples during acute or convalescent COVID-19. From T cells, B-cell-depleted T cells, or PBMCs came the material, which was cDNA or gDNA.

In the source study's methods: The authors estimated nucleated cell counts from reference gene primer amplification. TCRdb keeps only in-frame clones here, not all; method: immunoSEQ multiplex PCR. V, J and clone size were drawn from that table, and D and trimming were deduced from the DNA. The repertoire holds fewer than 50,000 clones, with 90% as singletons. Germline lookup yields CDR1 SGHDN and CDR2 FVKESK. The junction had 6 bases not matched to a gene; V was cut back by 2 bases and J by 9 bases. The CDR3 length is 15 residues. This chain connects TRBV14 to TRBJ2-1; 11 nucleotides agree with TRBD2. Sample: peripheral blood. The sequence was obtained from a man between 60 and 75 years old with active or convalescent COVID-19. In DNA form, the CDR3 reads TGTGCCAGCAGCCAACTAGCGGGAGGATGGGGTGAGCAGTTCTTC. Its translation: CASSQLAGGWGEQFF.